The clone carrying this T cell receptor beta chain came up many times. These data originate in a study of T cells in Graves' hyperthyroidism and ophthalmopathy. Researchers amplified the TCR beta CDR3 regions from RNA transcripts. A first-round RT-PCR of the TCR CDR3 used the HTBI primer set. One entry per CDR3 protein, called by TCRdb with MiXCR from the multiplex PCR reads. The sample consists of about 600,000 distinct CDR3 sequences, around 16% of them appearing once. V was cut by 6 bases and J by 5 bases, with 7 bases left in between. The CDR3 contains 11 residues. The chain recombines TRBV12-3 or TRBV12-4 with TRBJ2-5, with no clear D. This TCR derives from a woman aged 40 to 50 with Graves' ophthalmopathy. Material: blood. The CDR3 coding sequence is TGTGCCAGCAGCGGCGTGGAGACCCAGTACTTC. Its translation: CASSGVETQYF.